This T cell receptor (beta chain) was documented in a study of blood T cell repertoires in COVID-19. This CDR3 region has 13 residues. Per the germline V gene, CDR1 is SNHLY and CDR2 is FYNNEI. V lost 2 bases to trimming and J lost 4 bases, with 7 bases between them. Some clones are missing from TCRdb's copy, which holds only in-frame ones; the method was immunoSEQ multiplex PCR. The repertoire holds 65,000 to 80,000 clones, with 80% to 90% as singletons. This receptor was taken from an elderly man in a cohort sampled during active COVID-19. The gene calls are TRBV2 and TRBJ2-3; no firm D call. Sequences were obtained from peripheral blood. CDR3: CASSELLADTQYF. The CDR3 DNA sequence: TGTGCCAGCAGTGAACTCCTCGCAGATACGCAGTATTTT.